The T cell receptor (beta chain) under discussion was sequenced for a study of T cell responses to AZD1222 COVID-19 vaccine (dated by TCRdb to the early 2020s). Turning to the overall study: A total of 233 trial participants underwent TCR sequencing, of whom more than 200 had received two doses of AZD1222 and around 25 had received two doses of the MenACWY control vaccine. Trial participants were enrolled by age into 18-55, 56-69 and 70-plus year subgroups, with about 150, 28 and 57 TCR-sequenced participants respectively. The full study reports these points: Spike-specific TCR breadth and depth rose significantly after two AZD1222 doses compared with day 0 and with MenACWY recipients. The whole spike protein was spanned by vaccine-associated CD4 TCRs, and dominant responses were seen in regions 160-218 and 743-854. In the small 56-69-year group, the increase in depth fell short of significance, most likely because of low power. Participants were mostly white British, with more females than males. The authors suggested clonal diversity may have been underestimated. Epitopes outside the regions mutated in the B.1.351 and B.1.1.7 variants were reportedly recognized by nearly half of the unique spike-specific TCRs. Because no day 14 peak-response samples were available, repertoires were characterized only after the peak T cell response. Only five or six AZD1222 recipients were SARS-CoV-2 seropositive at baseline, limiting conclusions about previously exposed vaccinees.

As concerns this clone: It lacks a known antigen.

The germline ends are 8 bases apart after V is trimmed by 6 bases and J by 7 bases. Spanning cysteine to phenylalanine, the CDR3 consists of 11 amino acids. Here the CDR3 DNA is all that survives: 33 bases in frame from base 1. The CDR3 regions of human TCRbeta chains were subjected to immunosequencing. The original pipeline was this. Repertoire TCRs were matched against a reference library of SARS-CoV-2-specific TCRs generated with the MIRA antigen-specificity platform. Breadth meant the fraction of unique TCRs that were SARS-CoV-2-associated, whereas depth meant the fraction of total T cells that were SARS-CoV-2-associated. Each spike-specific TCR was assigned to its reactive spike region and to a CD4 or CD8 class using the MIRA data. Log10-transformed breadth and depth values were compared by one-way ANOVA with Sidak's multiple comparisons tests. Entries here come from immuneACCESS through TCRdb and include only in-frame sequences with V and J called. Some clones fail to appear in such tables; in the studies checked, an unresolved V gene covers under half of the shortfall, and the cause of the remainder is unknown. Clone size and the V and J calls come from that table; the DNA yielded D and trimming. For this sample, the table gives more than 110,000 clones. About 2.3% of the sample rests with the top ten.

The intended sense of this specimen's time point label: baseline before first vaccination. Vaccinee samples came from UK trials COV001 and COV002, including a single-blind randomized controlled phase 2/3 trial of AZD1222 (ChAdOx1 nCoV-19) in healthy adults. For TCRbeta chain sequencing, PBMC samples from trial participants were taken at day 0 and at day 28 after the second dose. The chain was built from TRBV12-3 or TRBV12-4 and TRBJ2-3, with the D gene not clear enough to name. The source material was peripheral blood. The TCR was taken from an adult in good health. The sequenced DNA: TGTGCCAGCAGACGCGCTAATACGCAGTATTTT. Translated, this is CASRRANTQYF.